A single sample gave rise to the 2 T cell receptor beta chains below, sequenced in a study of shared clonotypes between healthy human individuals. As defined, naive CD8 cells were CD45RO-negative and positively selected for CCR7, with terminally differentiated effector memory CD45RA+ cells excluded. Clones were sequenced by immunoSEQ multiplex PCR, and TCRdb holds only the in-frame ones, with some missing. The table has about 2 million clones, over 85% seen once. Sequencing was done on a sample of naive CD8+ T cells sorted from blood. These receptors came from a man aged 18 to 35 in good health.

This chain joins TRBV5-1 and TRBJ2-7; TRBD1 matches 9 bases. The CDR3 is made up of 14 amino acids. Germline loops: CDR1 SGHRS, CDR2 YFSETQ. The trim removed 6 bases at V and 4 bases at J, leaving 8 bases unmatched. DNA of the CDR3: TGCGCCAGCACCCCCTGGGACAGGGCGTACGAGCAGTACTTC. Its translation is CASTPWDRAYEQYF.

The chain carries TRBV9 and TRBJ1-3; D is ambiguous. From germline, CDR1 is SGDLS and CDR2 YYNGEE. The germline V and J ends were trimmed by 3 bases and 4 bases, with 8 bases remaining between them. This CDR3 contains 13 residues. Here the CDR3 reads CASSDTQGNTIYF. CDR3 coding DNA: TGTGCCAGCAGCGACACACAGGGAAACACCATATATTTT.